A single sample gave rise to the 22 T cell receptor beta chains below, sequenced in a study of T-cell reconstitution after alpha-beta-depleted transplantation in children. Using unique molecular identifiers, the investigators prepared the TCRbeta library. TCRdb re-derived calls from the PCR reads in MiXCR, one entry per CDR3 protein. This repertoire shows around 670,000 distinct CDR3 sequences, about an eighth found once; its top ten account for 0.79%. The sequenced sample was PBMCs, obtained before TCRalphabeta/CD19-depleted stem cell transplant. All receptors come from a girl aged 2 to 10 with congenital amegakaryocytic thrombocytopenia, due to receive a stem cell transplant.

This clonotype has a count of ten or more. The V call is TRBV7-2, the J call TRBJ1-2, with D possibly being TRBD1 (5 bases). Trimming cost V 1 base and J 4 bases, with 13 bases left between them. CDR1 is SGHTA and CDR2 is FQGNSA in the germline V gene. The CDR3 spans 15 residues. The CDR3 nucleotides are TGTGCCAGCAGCTTAGTACCCACAGGCGCCTATGGCTACACCTTC. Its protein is CASSLVPTGAYGYTF.

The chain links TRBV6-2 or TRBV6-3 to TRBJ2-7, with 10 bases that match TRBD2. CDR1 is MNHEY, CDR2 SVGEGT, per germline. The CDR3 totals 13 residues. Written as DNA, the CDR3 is TGTGCGGCTAGCGGGAGACCACCCTACGAGCAGTACTTC. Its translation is CAASGRPPYEQYF.

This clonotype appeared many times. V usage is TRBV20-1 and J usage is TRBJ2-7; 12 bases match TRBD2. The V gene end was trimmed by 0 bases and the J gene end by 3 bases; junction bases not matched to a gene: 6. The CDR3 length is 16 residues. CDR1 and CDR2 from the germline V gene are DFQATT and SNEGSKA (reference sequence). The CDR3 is CSARDSTSGRLYEQYF. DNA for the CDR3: TGCAGTGCTAGAGATAGTACTAGCGGGAGGCTCTACGAGCAGTACTTC.

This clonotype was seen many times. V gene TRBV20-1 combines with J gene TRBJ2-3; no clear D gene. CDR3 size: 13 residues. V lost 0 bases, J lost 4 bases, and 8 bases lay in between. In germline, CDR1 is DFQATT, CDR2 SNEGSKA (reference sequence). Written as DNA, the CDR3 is TGCAGTGCTAGAGACCTGACTCCAGATACGCAGTATTTT. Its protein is CSARDLTPDTQYF.

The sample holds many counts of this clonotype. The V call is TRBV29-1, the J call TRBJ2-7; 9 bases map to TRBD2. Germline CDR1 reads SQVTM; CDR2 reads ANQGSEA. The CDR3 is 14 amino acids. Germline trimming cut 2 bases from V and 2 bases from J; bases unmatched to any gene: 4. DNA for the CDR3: TGCAGCGTTGAACCTGGCGGGAGGGCCTACGAGCAGTACTTC. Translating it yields CSVEPGGRAYEQYF.

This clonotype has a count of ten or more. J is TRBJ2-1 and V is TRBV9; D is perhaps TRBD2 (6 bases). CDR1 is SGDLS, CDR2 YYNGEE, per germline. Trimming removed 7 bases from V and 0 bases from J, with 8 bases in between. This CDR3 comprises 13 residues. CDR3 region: CASHGGSYNEQFF. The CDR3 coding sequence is TGTGCCAGCCACGGGGGCTCCTACAATGAGCAGTTCTTC.

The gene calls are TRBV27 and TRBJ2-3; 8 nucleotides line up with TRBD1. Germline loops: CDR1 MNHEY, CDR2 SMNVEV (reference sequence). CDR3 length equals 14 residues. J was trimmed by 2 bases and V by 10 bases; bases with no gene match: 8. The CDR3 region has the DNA TGTGCCACGCGGGACAGGCCCCTCACAGATACGCAGTATTTT. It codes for CATRDRPLTDTQYF.

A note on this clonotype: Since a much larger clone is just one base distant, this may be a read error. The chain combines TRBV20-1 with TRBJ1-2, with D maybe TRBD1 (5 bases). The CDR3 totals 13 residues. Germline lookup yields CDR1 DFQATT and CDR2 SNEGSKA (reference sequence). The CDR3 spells CSALDADSGGYPF. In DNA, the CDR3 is TGCAGTGCTCTAGACGCCGACAGCGGTGGCTACCCCTTC.

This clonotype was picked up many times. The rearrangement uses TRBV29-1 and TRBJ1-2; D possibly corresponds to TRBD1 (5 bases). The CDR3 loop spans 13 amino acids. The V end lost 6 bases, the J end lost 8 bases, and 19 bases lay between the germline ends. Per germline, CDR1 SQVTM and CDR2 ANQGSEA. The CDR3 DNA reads TGCAGCGTCCGCCGTGAGGGACGAGGAGGCTACACCTTC. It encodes CSVRREGRGGYTF.

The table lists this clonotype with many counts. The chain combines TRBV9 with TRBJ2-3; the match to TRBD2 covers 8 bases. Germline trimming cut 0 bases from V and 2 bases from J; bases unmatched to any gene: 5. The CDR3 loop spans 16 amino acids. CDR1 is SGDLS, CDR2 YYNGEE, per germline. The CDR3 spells CASSVVPGGFTDTQYF. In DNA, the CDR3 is TGTGCCAGCAGCGTAGTGCCGGGAGGGTTCACAGATACGCAGTATTTT.

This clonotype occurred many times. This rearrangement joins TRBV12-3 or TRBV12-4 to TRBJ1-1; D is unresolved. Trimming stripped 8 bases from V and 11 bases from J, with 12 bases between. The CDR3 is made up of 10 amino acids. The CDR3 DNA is TGTGCCAGCGGAGTTTACTATGCTTTCTTT. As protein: CASGVYYAFF.

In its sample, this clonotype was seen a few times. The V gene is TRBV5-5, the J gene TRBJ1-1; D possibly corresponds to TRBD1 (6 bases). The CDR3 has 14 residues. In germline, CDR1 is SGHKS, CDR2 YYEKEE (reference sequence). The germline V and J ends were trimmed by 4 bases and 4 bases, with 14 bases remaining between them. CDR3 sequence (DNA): TGTGCCAGCAGCCCCACCGAGGGGGTCACTGAAGCTTTCTTT. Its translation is CASSPTEGVTEAFF.

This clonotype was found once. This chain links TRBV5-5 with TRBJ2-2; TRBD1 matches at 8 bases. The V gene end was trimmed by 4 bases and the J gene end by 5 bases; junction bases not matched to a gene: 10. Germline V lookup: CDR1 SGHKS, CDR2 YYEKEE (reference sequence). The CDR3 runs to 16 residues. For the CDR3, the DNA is TGTGCCAGCAGCACTCAGTTACAGGGGGTGACCGGGGAGCTGTTTTTT. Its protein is CASSTQLQGVTGELFF.

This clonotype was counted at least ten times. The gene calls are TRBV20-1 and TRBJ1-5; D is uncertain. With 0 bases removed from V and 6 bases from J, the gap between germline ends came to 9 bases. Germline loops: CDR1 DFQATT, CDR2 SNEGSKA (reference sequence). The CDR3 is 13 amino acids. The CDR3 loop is CSARDSWVQPQHF. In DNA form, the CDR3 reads TGCAGTGCTAGAGATTCATGGGTTCAGCCCCAGCATTTT.

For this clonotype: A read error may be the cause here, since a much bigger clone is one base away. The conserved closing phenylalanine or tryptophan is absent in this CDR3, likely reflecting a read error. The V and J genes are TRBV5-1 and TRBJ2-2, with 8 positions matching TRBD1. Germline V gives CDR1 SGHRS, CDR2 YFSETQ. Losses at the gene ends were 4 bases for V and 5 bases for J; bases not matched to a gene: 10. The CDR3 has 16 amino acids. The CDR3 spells CASSIGTGQATGELFL. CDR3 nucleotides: TGCGCCAGCAGCATCGGGACAGGTCAAGCGACCGGGGAGCTGTTTCTT.

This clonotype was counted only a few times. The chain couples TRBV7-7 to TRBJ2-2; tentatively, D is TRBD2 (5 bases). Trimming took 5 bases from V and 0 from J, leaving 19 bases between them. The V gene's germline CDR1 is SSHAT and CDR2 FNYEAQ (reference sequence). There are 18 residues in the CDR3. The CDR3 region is CASSPRRIATANTGELFF. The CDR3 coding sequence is TGTGCCAGCAGCCCCCGCAGGATAGCGACCGCGAACACCGGGGAGCTGTTTTTT. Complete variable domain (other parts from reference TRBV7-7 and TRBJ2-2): GAGVSQSPRYKVTKRGQDVTLRCDPISSHATLYWYQQALGQGPEFLTYFNYEAQPDKSGLPSDRFSAERPEGSISTLTIQRTEQRDSAMYRCASSPRRIATANTGELFFGEGSRLTVL.

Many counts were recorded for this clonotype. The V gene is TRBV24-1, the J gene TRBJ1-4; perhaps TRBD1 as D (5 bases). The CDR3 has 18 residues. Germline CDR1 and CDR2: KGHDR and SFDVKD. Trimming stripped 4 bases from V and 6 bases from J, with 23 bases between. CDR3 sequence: CATSENPTDSYNDEKLFF. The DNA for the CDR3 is TGTGCCACCAGTGAGAACCCGACAGATTCTTACAACGATGAAAAACTGTTTTTT.

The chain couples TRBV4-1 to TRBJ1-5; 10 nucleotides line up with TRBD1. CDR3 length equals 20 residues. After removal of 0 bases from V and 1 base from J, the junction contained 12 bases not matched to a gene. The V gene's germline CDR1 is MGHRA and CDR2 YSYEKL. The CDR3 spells CASSQDRDRGVLGSNQPQHF. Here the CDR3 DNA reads TGCGCCAGCAGCCAAGATCGGGACAGGGGAGTATTAGGGAGCAATCAGCCCCAGCATTTT.

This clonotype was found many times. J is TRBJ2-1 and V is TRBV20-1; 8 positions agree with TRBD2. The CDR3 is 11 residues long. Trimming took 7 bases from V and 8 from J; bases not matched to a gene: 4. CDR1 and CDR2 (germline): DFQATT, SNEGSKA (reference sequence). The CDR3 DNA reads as TGCAGTGTTGTCGGGGGGGATGAGCAGTTCTTC. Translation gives CSVVGGDEQFF.

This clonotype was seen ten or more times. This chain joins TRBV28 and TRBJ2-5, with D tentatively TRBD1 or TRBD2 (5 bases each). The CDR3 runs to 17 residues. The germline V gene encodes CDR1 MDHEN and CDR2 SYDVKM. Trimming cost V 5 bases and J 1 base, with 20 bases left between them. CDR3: CASSLLTGRNLQETQYF. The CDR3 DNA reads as TGTGCCAGCAGTCTCCTGACGGGGCGGAACCTCCAAGAGACCCAGTACTTC. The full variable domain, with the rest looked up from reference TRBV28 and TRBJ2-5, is DVKVTQSSRYLVKRTGEKVFLECVQDMDHENMFWYRQDPGLGLRLIYFSYDVKMKEKGDIPEGYSVSREKKERFSLILESASTNQTSMYLCASSLLTGRNLQETQYFGPGTRLLVL.

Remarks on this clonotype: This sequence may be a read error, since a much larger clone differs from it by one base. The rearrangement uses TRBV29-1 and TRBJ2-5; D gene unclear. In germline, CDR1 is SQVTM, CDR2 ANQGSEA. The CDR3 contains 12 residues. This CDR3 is CSVDEAQETQHF. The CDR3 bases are TGCAGCGTCGATGAGGCCCAAGAGACCCAGCACTTC.

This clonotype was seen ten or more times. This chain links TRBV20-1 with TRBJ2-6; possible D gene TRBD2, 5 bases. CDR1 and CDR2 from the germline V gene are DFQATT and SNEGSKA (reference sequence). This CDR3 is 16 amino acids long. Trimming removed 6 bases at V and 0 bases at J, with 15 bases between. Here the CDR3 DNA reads TGCAGTGCCAGCGGACCGCGCTCCTCTGGGGCCAACGTCCTGACTTTC. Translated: CSASGPRSSGANVLTF.